The entry below describes one TCR beta chain. What it binds is unknown. The PCR contained 60 Vbeta and 13 Jbeta primers. Here immunoSEQ multiplex PCR was the method, and the copy in TCRdb shows in-frame clones only, minus some. The profile covers around 94,000 clones, with more than 70% appearing a single time and under 20% taken by the ten largest. The data belong to a study of cytomegalovirus exposure and HLA in healthy donors. Findings of the study overall: Indistinguishability led to the exclusion of some V segments, TRBV6-2 and TRBV6-3 included. Earlier analysis looked at TCR beta V segments, and most were productive about 90% or about 30% of the time. Within the data, a cluster of highly shared sequence variants was likely a sequencing artifact.

The trim removed 0 bases at V and 6 bases at J, leaving 12 bases unmatched. This CDR3 contains 17 residues. From germline, CDR1 is SGHRS and CDR2 YFSETQ. The sample taken for sequencing was PBMCs. The TCR sequence derives from a woman aged 55-69 years in good health and CMV-seropositive. This chain joins TRBV5-1 and TRBJ2-3; 8 bases are shared with TRBD2. The CDR3 nucleotides are TGCGCCAGCAGCTTGGGGGTAGCGGGGATCCGAGGGGATACGCAGTATTTT. Its protein product is CASSLGVAGIRGDTQYF.